This entry features one T cell receptor beta chain sequence. Produced via immunoSEQ multiplex PCR; TCRdb's table is partial and in-frame only. This table holds roughly 62,000 clones, roughly 89% found once. The data were taken from a study of blood T cell repertoires in COVID-19. V lost 6 bases and J 4 bases, leaving 10 bases between the germline ends. The germline V gene encodes CDR1 MNHEY and CDR2 SMNVEV (reference sequence). There are 12 residues in the CDR3. Sequencing was carried out using peripheral blood. The clonotype originates from a human donor in a cohort sampled during active COVID-19. The genes are TRBV27 and TRBJ2-7; tentative D call: TRBD1 (5 bases). The CDR3, as DNA: TGTGCCAGCAGCCAGGGTCCGTACGAGCAGTACTTC. Translating it yields CASSQGPYEQYF.